This TCR beta chain comes out of a study of blood T cell repertoires in COVID-19. Study members were between roughly 18 and 100 years old and lived in 20 to 25 US regions. In the study's own analysis: The authors estimated nucleated cell counts from reference gene primer amplification. Method: immunoSEQ multiplex PCR; TCRdb's copy keeps in-frame clones and lacks some. V and J calls and clone size are those listed in that table; D and trimming were worked out from the DNA. This table holds 250,000 or so clones, 85% to 90% found once. Material: PBMCs or T cells enriched from blood (not recorded which). The clonotype comes from a woman younger than 45 with acute COVID-19.

The CDR3 coding sequence is TGCGCCAGCACCCTTGGGGGACAGACTAATGAAAAACTGTTTTTT. This gives the protein CASTLGGQTNEKLFF. The genes are TRBV5-1 and TRBJ1-4, with 7 bases identical to TRBD1. Per germline, CDR1 SGHRS and CDR2 YFSETQ. The CDR3 covers 15 residues. V shed 6 bases and J 2 bases; nucleotides not matched to a gene: 7.